This TCR beta chain is from a study of blood T cell repertoires in COVID-19. Per the authors' pipeline: Nucleated cell counts were estimated from reference gene primer amplification. Libraries were prepared by immunoSEQ multiplex PCR; TCRdb keeps only in-frame clonotypes and omits some of them. V and J calls and clone size are as listed in that table; D and trimming were resolved from the DNA. Of around 470,000 clones in the sample, about 92% were seen once. The ends lost 6 bases at V and 8 bases at J; junction bases unmatched: 4. From germline, CDR1 is MNHNY and CDR2 SVGAGI (reference sequence). The CDR3 covers 13 residues.

This TCR derives from a man aged 18 to 30 who had recovered from COVID-19. V usage is TRBV6-6 and J usage is TRBJ2-2; 9 positions agree with TRBD1. Material for sequencing was PBMCs or T cells enriched from blood (not recorded which). This CDR3 reads CASSEQGAGELFF. The DNA of the CDR3 is TGTGCCAGCAGCGAACAGGGGGCTGGGGAGCTGTTTTTT.